The 25 T cell receptor beta chains presented below share a single source sample, sequenced in a study of blood T cell repertoires in COVID-19. Clones were read by immunoSEQ multiplex PCR, and TCRdb kept only the in-frame ones, dropping some. The data show about 210,000 clones, roughly 84% seen once. Material: peripheral blood. These receptors all stem from a woman aged 80 or over with acute or convalescent COVID-19.

CDR3 sequence: CASSLPGGPAQDEQFF. The CDR3 DNA reads as TGTGCCAGCAGCTTACCGGGAGGGCCCGCCCAGGATGAGCAGTTCTTC. The chain has TRBV7-3 and TRBJ2-1; 8 bases match TRBD2. V dropped 2 bases and J dropped 8; count of bases not matched to a gene: 11. CDR3 length: 16 amino acids. The germline gives CDR1 SGHTA, CDR2 FQGTGA.

The chain carries TRBV6-5 and TRBJ1-5; a weak D match, TRBD1 (5 bases). The CDR3 contains 15 residues. CDR1 is MNHEY and CDR2 is SVGAGI in the germline V gene. Trimming left V 8 bases short and J 0 bases short, with 14 bases between. CDR3 coding DNA: TGTGCCAGCGCCGGAGGGGCACTTAGCAATCAGCCCCAGCATTTT. It translates to CASAGGALSNQPQHF.

The chain carries TRBV2 and TRBJ2-3; the D gene is possibly TRBD2 (6 bases). V dropped 5 bases and J dropped 9 bases, with 15 bases sitting between them. This CDR3 spans 13 amino acids. Germline V CDR1 and CDR2: SNHLY, FYNNEI. The CDR3 nucleotides are TGTGCCAGCAGTTCGATTTGGGGGGACACGCAGTATTTT. This codes for CASSSIWGDTQYF.

The V call is TRBV24-1, the J call TRBJ2-1, with 7 bases that match TRBD2. This CDR3 spans 16 amino acids. Germline-derived CDR1 and CDR2 are KGHDR and SFDVKD. The J segment lost 2 bases and the V segment lost 3 bases, leaving 6 bases of the junction unmatched. The CDR3 spells CATSDRGGSAYNEQFF. CDR3 in DNA: TGTGCCACCAGTGATCGTGGCGGGAGTGCCTACAATGAGCAGTTCTTC.

The V and J genes are TRBV19 and TRBJ2-1; a weak D match, TRBD2 (5 bases). The CDR3 runs 16 residues. CDR1 is LNHDA, CDR2 SQIVND, per germline (reference sequence). Deletions cut 5 bases from V and 0 bases from J, with 14 bases between. DNA for the CDR3: TGTGCCAGTAGTCGGGGTTCTCTAAGCTCCTACAATGAGCAGTTCTTC. Encoded protein: CASSRGSLSSYNEQFF.

The chain uses TRBV6-5 and TRBJ1-2, with 7 bases identical to TRBD1. CDR3 length: 13 residues. The germline V gene encodes CDR1 MNHEY and CDR2 SVGAGI. The V gene end was trimmed by 5 bases and the J gene end by 5 bases; junction bases not matched to a gene: 5. The DNA for the CDR3 is TGTGCCAGCAGTCCGACAGGGAAGTATGGCTACACCTTC. Amino acid sequence: CASSPTGKYGYTF.

The V and J genes are TRBV21-1 and TRBJ1-3. TRBV21-1 is reported as a pseudogene. CDR3 length: 15 amino acids. The CDR3 is CASSLRGVRGNTIYF. In DNA form, the CDR3 reads TGTGCCAGCAGCTTAAGAGGAGTTCGAGGAAACACCATATATTTT.

The J gene is TRBJ1-2, the V gene TRBV6-5; 7 nucleotides line up with TRBD1. This CDR3 comprises 14 residues. CDR1 is MNHEY, CDR2 SVGAGI, per germline. J gave up 4 bases and V 5 bases, and 7 bases lay outside the gene matches. The DNA for the CDR3 is TGTGCCAGCAGTCTGACAGGGTCTAGCTATGGCTACACCTTC. It encodes CASSLTGSSYGYTF.

CDR3 loop: CASSQVGLGEQYF. The CDR3 nucleotides read TGTGCCAGCAGCCAAGTCGGGTTGGGCGAGCAGTACTTC. This chain joins TRBV3-1 (or the pseudogene TRBV3-2) and TRBJ2-7, with D hard to call. CDR1 is LGHDT and CDR2 is YNNKEL in the germline V gene (reference sequence). V was shortened by 1 base and J by 6 bases, with 10 bases between the two germline ends. The CDR3 covers 13 residues.

J is TRBJ2-1 and V is TRBV7-3, with D unresolved. Germline CDR1 reads SGHTA; CDR2 reads FQGTGA. The length of the CDR3 is 17 residues. Trimming stripped 0 bases from V and 3 bases from J, with 15 bases between. In DNA form, the CDR3 reads TGTGCCAGCAGCTTAACATCGGAGAGGTTAGGCTACAATGAGCAGTTCTTC. This translates into CASSLTSERLGYNEQFF.

The chain links TRBV27 to TRBJ2-2; possibly TRBD2 for D (6 bases). Trimming removed 5 bases at V and 3 bases at J, with 22 bases between. Germline V gene sequence: CDR1 MNHEY, CDR2 SMNVEV (reference sequence). The CDR3 is 18 residues long. The CDR3 region has the DNA TGTGCCAGCAGTCTAAGCGGCGGAAGGGACTCCTACACCGGGGAGCTGTTTTTT. Protein: CASSLSGGRDSYTGELFF.

The CDR3 DNA follows: TGCAGCGCCTCGTTAACGTCACAGTTAAACACTGAAGCTTTCTTT. It encodes CSASLTSQLNTEAFF. This chain links TRBV29-1 with TRBJ1-1, with D unclear. The V gene's germline CDR1 is SQVTM and CDR2 ANQGSEA. The CDR3 length is 15 residues. V lost 7 bases and J 2 bases, leaving 20 bases between the germline ends.

The J gene is TRBJ2-3, the V gene TRBV28; 9 bases match TRBD1. The V gene end was trimmed by 4 bases and the J gene end by 4 bases; junction bases not matched to a gene: 18. Germline V gene data show CDR1 as MDHEN and CDR2 as SYDVKM. The CDR3 runs 19 residues. The chain's CDR3 is CASSSKHYRDRVLPDTQYF. CDR3 coding DNA: TGTGCCAGCAGTTCCAAACACTACCGGGACAGGGTACTACCAGATACGCAGTATTTT.

To note about this clone: In the same sample, other DNA sequences code for this CDR3. The chain recombines TRBV7-2 with TRBJ1-1, with D possibly being TRBD1 (6 bases). This CDR3 is 15 amino acids long. V shed 1 base and J shed 3 bases, with 12 bases lying between them. Germline values: CDR1 SGHTA, CDR2 FQGNSA. The CDR3 bases are TGTGCCAGCAGCTTAGAAGGGGGGGGTTACACTGAAGCTTTCTTT. It is translated as CASSLEGGGYTEAFF.

The V call is TRBV30, the J call TRBJ2-7; 10 bases are shared with TRBD1. V lost 5 bases to trimming and J lost 3 bases; unmatched junction nucleotides: 1. This CDR3 has 12 amino acids. The germline gives CDR1 GTSNPN, CDR2 SVGIG (reference sequence). The CDR3 reads CAWGTGVYEQYF. The CDR3 DNA sequence: TGTGCCTGGGGGACAGGGGTCTACGAGCAGTACTTC.

The chain is built from TRBV15 and TRBJ1-2; 7 bases match TRBD1. Trimming took 1 base from V and 6 from J; bases not matched to a gene: 5. Germline CDR1 LNHNV, CDR2 YYDKDF (reference sequence). CDR3 size: 14 residues. CDR3 in amino acids: CATSRATGSDGYTF. DNA for the CDR3: TGTGCCACCAGCAGAGCGACAGGGTCGGATGGCTACACCTTC.

This chain connects TRBV29-1 to TRBJ1-4; 10 bases are shared with TRBD1. Germline CDR1 SQVTM, CDR2 ANQGSEA. The junction had 3 bases not matched to a gene; V was cut back by 4 bases and J by 7 bases. This CDR3 is built from 13 residues. The CDR3 DNA follows: TGCAGCGTTGGGGACAGGGGCGGTGAAAAACTGTTTTTT. Encoded protein: CSVGDRGGEKLFF.

The chain links TRBV27 to TRBJ2-7; 7 nucleotides match TRBD1. This CDR3 contains 16 residues. Germline V CDR1 and CDR2: MNHEY, SMNVEV (reference sequence). The V gene end was trimmed by 0 bases and the J gene end by 3 bases; junction bases not matched to a gene: 8. This chain's CDR3 is CASSLSPGTADYEQYF. For the CDR3, the DNA is TGTGCCAGCAGTTTATCGCCCGGGACAGCAGACTACGAGCAGTACTTC.

The chain has TRBV5-1 and TRBJ1-1, with D unclear. Germline V lookup: CDR1 SGHRS, CDR2 YFSETQ. Trimming took off 1 base at V and 3 bases at J, with 13 bases between the two ends. CDR3 length: 15 amino acids. Here the CDR3 DNA reads TGCGCCAGCAGCTTGTCTTCCAGAGGGTACACTGAAGCTTTCTTT. It encodes CASSLSSRGYTEAFF.

The V and J genes are TRBV5-1 and TRBJ2-7, with 10 bases aligning to TRBD2. CDR3 size: 15 residues. Trimming cost V 2 bases and J 4 bases; bases outside gene matches: 6. CDR1 and CDR2 from the germline V gene are SGHRS and YFSETQ. The CDR3 coding sequence is TGCGCCAGCAGCTTAGCGGGAGGGGCCTTTTACGAGCAGTACTTC. Translated: CASSLAGGAFYEQYF.

The J gene is TRBJ1-4, the V gene TRBV7-2; TRBD1 might be the D (5 bases). CDR3 length: 15 amino acids. Germline CDR1 reads SGHTA; CDR2 reads FQGNSA. Trimming removed 2 bases at V and 8 bases at J, with 15 bases between. The CDR3 nucleotides read TGTGCCAGCAGCTTATTTCGGGGGTCGGAGGAAAAACTGTTTTTT. Its protein product is CASSLFRGSEEKLFF.

The chain recombines TRBV5-6 with TRBJ1-5; 7 positions match TRBD1. Germline assignment: CDR1 SGHDT and CDR2 YYEEEE. The CDR3 length is 13 residues. J was trimmed by 5 bases and V by 4 bases; bases with no gene match: 3. The CDR3 loop is CASSKDRYQPQHF. CDR3 coding DNA: TGTGCCAGCAGCAAGGACAGGTATCAGCCCCAGCATTTT.

The chain has TRBV6-5 and TRBJ2-5, with 9 bases fitting TRBD1. Germline CDR1 is MNHEY and CDR2 is SVGAGI. The V segment lost 5 bases and the J segment 7 bases; nucleotides outside the gene matches: 5. There are 13 residues in the CDR3. The CDR3 DNA reads TGTGCCAGCAGTCTGGACAGGGGCACGACCCAGTACTTC. Translated: CASSLDRGTTQYF.

V is TRBV18 and J is TRBJ1-5; 9 bases match TRBD1. CDR3 length: 15 amino acids. Germline-derived CDR1 and CDR2 are KGHSH and LQKENI. The V and J ends lost 2 bases and 5 bases, in that order; junction bases with no gene match: 4. CDR3 residues: CASSPEGQGYQPQHF. CDR3 nucleotides: TGTGCCAGCTCACCAGAGGGACAGGGCTATCAGCCCCAGCATTTT.

V usage is TRBV4-1 and J usage is TRBJ1-4, with 10 bases identical to TRBD1. The CDR3 spans 17 residues. CDR1 and CDR2 (germline): MGHRA, YSYEKL. Trimming at V came to 4 bases and at J to 0 bases, leaving 5 bases not matched to a gene. CDR3 bases: TGCGCCAGCAGCCCCCGACAGGGGGCAGCAACTAATGAAAAACTGTTTTTT. As protein: CASSPRQGAATNEKLFF.